These T cell receptor beta chains were read from a single sample in a study of radiotherapy plus CTLA-4 blockade in lung cancer. TCRdb's copy holds only in-frame clones and misses some; the assay was immunoSEQ multiplex PCR. The sample has approximately 57,000 clones; roughly 79% are singletons. The source was peripheral blood, collected from a patient treated with radiotherapy plus ipilimumab. The origin of the receptors is a human donor with non-small cell lung cancer whose response to radiotherapy plus ipilimumab could not be evaluated. CDR3s include the opening cysteine and the closing phenylalanine or tryptophan. The D gene is left open where the match is weak. Some rows have no size entry. The others give once, few or many, or a class for an expanded clone.

>TRBJ2-4|.|.|TRBV6-6
TGTGCCAGCAGTGGTACCCAGGGGGCCAAAAACATTCAGTACTTC
CASSGTQGAKNIQYF
>TRBJ2-7|.|.|TRBV6-1
TGTGCCAGCAGGGAGACAGTCGCCTCCTACGAGCAGTACTTC
CASRETVASYEQYF
>TRBJ2-5|TRBD2|.|TRBV9
TGTGCCAGCACCATTGGACTAGCGGGAGAGGCCCAGTACTTC
CASTIGLAGEAQYF
>TRBJ1-4|.|.|TRBV28
TGTGCCAGCAGAATTACGGGGTCGAAACTGTTTTTT
CASRITGSKLFF
>TRBJ2-1|TRBD2|.|TRBV7-2
TGTGCCAGCAGCTTAGCCAGCGGGGGAGGGAATGAGCAGTTCTTC
CASSLASGGGNEQFF
>TRBJ1-1|TRBD1|.|TRBV19
TGTGCCAGTAGGTTGGGACAGGGTTCGAACACTGAAGCTTTCTTT
CASRLGQGSNTEAFF
>TRBJ2-7|TRBD2|.|TRBV5-6
TGTGCCAGCAGCTTGGGACTAGCTTCCAACGAGCAGTACTTC
CASSLGLASNEQYF
>TRBJ1-2|.|few|TRBV11-2
TGTGCCAGCAGCTTAGGATGGGGCGCTGGCTATGGCTACACCTTC
CASSLGWGAGYGYTF
>TRBJ1-4|TRBD1|.|TRBV2
TGTGCCAGCAGCGCCGGGACAGGGATGGAAAAACTGTTTTTT
CASSAGTGMEKLFF
>TRBJ2-2|.|.|TRBV7-9
TGTGCCAGCAGCCCGTTGGGGGGTGAAGCCGGGGAGCTGTTTTTT
CASSPLGGEAGELFF
>TRBJ2-3|.|.|TRBV5-1
TGCGCCAGCAGCATCCCAGACACCACAGATACGCAGTATTTT
CASSIPDTTDTQYF
>TRBJ1-2|.|.|TRBV6-5
TGTGCCAGCAGCCCAGGCACATCCTACCATGGCTACACCTTC
CASSPGTSYHGYTF
>TRBJ1-1|.|once|TRBV7-9
TGTGCCAGCAGCTTAACCCCGACAGGGAACACTGAAGCTTTCTTT
CASSLTPTGNTEAFF
>TRBJ1-1|TRBD1|.|TRBV5-8
TGTGCCAGCAGCTCATACACAGGGGACACTGAAGCTTTCTTT
CASSSYTGDTEAFF
>TRBJ2-6|.|.|TRBV23-1
TGCGCCAGCAGTCAATTTTGGTGGGCAGGCGATACTGGGGCCAACGTCCTGACTTTC
CASSQFWWAGDTGANVLTF
>TRBJ1-1|.|few|TRBV4-3
TGCGCCAGCAGCTCCGGACAAACGAACACTGAAGCTTTCTTT
CASSSGQTNTEAFF
>TRBJ1-2|TRBD1|.|TRBV6-5
TGTGCCAGCAGACAGGGGGCGCGCGGCTACACCTTC
CASRQGARGYTF
>TRBJ2-3|TRBD2|once|TRBV28
TGTGCCAGCAGCACTAGCGGGAGACCCACAGATACGCAGTATTTT
CASSTSGRPTDTQYF
>TRBJ1-5|.|.|TRBV19
TGTGCCAGTAGTCCTGGGCGGGGAGGTCGGAGCAATCAGCCCCAGCATTTT
CASSPGRGGRSNQPQHF
>TRBJ1-2|.|.|TRBV21-1
TGTGCCAGCCTAAAGGACAGGGGGCGACGAAACTATGGCTACACCTTC
CASLKDRGRRNYGYTF
>TRBJ1-4|.|.|TRBV6-6
TGTGCCAGCAGGGGGCAGGGAGGTGAAAAACTGTTTTTT
CASRGQGGEKLFF
>TRBJ2-7|.|.|TRBV5-4
TGTGCCAGCAGCCCTCCGGGACAACCCTACGAGCAGTACTTC
CASSPPGQPYEQYF
>TRBJ2-2|.|.|TRBV27
TGTGCCAGCAGTTTCGATCCAGCGGGTTACACCGGGGAGCTGTTTTTT
CASSFDPAGYTGELFF
>TRBJ2-1|TRBD1|.|TRBV7-8
TGTGCCAGCAGCCAACACCGGGACAGGGCGTACAATGAGCAGTTCTTC
CASSQHRDRAYNEQFF
>TRBJ2-3|TRBD2|.|TRBV7-2
TGTGCCAGCAGCGCGAGACTAGCGGGAGGATTCACAGATACGCAGTATTTT
CASSARLAGGFTDTQYF
>TRBJ2-2|.|.|TRBV4-3
TGCGCCAGCAGCCAAGAGAGGTGGGGCCGGAACACCGGGGAGCTGTTTTTT
CASSQERWGRNTGELFF
>TRBJ2-3|.|.|TRBV10-1
TGCGCCAGCACTTCCAGCGGACAGTTCTCTAGCACAGATACGCAGTATTTT
CASTSSGQFSSTDTQYF
>TRBJ1-2|TRBD1|.|TRBV5-1
TGCGCCAGCAGCTCCTCTGACAGGGGGCTGTTATATGGCTACACCTTC
CASSSSDRGLLYGYTF
>TRBJ1-3|.|.|TRBV10-1
TGCGCCAGCAGCGGGATCTCTGGAAACACCATATATTTT
CASSGISGNTIYF
>TRBJ2-1|TRBD2|.|TRBV5-1
TGCGCCAGCAGCTTGGCCGCGGGAGGCTCCTACAATGAGCAGTTCTTC
CASSLAAGGSYNEQFF
>TRBJ2-7|TRBD1|.|TRBV29-1
TGCAGCGTCACCCGGGACAGGGGGCAAAGCGAGCAGTACTTC
CSVTRDRGQSEQYF
>TRBJ1-1|.|.|TRBV4-3
TGCGCCAGCAGCCAAGATCCAGGCCTAACTGAAGCTTTCTTT
CASSQDPGLTEAFF
>TRBJ1-5|TRBD1|.|TRBV7-2
TGTGCCAGCAGCTCCCGGACAGGGCGCAATCAGCCCCAGCATTTT
CASSSRTGRNQPQHF
>TRBJ2-7|TRBD2|.|TRBV7-9
TGTGCCAGCAGCTTATCATCGGGACTAGCGAACGAGCAGTACTTC
CASSLSSGLANEQYF
>TRBJ2-3|.|few|TRBV30
TGTGCCCAAAGGGGTGGGTTGGGAGATACGCAGTATTTT
CAQRGGLGDTQYF
>TRBJ2-7|.|.|TRBV4-3
TGCGCCAGCAGCCAAGATTTTGCCAGGGGTCCCTACGAGCAGTACTTC
CASSQDFARGPYEQYF
>TRBJ2-2|.|once|TRBV15
TGTGCCACCAGCAGTCCCTTGGGGCTCACCGGGGAGCTGTTTTTT
CATSSPLGLTGELFF
>TRBJ2-3|.|.|TRBV5-1
TGCGCCAGCAGCTTGCGGAAGGGGCTCACAGATACGCAGTATTTT
CASSLRKGLTDTQYF
>TRBJ1-2|.|.|TRBV5-1
TGCGCCAGCAGCTCGGTTGACAGAAACGCTAACTATGGCTACACCTTC
CASSSVDRNANYGYTF